This TCR beta chain came from a study of spatial heterogeneity in lung cancer. At the level of the study: Consistently, beta-chain sequences turned up in larger numbers than alpha-chain sequences did.

For this clonotype: Its target is unknown.

Points from the study as a whole: The appearance of ubiquitous expanded tumor TCRs in blood was greater at resection than follow-up.

Time point denoted: sample taken at primary tumor resection. Frozen PBMC, nontumor lung or tumor provided whole RNA, which was sequenced unsorted. The donors, 70 or so patients with untreated early-stage non-small cell lung cancer, provided the samples. Every TCR cDNA molecule carried a tag that served as a unique molecular identifier. TCRdb processed the 5' RACE reads anew with MiXCR; each CDR3 protein has one entry. The sample consists of approximately 47,000 distinct CDR3 sequences, roughly 7.2% of them appearing once. Trimming removed 4 bases from V and 6 bases from J, with 10 bases in between. From germline, CDR1 is LNHDA and CDR2 SQIVND (reference sequence). The CDR3 length is 13 residues.

Sequencing used PBMCs, obtained at surgery. The TCR originated in a female donor with early-stage non-small cell lung cancer. The rearrangement joins TRBV19 to TRBJ1-5, with D possibly TRBD1 on 5 matching bases. CDR3 bases: TGTGCCAGTAGTACCGGGACTACTCAGCCCCAGCATTTT. Encoded protein: CASSTGTTQPQHF.